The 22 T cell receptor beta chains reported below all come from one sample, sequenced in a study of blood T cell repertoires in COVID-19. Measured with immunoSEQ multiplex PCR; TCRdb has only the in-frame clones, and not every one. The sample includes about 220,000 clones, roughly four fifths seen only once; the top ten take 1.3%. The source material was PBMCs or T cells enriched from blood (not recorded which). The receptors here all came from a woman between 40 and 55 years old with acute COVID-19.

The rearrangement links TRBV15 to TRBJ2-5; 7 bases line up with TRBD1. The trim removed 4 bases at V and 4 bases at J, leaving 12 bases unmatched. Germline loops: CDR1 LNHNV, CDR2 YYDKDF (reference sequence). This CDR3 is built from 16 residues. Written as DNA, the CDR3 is TGTGCCACCAGCACCCAATATACGACAGGGCGAGAGACCCAGTACTTC. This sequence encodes CATSTQYTTGRETQYF.

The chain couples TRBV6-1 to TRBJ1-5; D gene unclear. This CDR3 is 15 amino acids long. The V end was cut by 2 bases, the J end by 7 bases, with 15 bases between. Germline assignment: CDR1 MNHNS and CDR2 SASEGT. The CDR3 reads CASSESANQRQPQHF. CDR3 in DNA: TGTGCCAGCAGTGAAAGCGCAAATCAACGGCAGCCCCAGCATTTT.

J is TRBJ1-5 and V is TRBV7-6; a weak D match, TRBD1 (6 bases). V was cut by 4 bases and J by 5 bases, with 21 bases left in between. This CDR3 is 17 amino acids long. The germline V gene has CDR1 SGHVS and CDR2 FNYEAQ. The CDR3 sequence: CASSSSMGRKGDQPQHF. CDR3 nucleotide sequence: TGTGCCAGCAGCTCATCTATGGGACGAAAGGGGGATCAGCCCCAGCATTTT. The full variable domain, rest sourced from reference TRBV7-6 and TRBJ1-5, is GAGVSQSPRYKVTKRGQDVALRCDPISGHVSLYWYRQALGQGPEFLTYFNYEAQQDKSGLPNDRFSAERPEGSISTLTIQRTEQRDSAMYRCASSSSMGRKGDQPQHFGDGTRLSIL.

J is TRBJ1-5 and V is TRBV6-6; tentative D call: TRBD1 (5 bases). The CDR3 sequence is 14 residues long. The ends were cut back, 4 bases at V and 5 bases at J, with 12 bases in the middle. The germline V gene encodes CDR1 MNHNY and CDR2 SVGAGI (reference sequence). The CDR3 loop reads CASSLFGGHQPQHF. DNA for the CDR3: TGTGCCAGCAGTTTATTCGGGGGACATCAGCCCCAGCATTTT.

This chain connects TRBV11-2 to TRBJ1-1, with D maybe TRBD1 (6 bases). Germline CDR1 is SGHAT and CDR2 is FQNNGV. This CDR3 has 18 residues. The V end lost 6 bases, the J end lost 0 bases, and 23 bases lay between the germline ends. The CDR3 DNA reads TGTGCCAGCAGACGAGGGACAAGGGCTTACTTAATGAACACTGAAGCTTTCTTT. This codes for CASRRGTRAYLMNTEAFF.

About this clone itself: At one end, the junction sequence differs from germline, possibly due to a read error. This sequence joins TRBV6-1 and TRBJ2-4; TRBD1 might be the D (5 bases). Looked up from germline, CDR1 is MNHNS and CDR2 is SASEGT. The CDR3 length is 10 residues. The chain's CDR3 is CASSETVQAF. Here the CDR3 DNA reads TGTGCCAGCAGTGAAACCGTACAGGCTTTC.

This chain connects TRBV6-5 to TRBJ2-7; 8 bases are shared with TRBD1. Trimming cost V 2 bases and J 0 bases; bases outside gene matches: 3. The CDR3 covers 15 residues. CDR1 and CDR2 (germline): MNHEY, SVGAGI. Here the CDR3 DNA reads TGTGCCAGCAGTTACGGGACAGGTCGCTCCTACGAGCAGTACTTC. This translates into CASSYGTGRSYEQYF.

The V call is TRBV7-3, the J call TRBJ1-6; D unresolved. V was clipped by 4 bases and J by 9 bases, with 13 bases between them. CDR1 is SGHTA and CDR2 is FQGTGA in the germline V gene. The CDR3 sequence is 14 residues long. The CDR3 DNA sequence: TGTGCCAGCAGCTCTGAGGCCCCTGGTTCACCCCTCCACTTT. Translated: CASSSEAPGSPLHF. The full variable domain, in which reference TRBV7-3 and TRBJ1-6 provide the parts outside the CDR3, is GAGVSQTPSNKVTEKGKYVELRCDPISGHTALYWYRQSLGQGPEFLIYFQGTGAADDSGLPNDRFFAVRPEGSVSTLKIQRTERGDSAVYLCASSSEAPGSPLHFGNGTRLTVT.

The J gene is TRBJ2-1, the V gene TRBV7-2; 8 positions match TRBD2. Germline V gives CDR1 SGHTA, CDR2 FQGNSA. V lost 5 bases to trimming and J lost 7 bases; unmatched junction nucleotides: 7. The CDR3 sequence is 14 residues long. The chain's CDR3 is CASSPGGASNEQFF. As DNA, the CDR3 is TGTGCCAGCAGCCCCGGGGGGGCCTCTAATGAGCAGTTCTTC.

The CDR3 coding sequence is TGCGCCAGCAGCCAAGATACGGGCAGGGGCTATGGCTACACCTTC. Translating it yields CASSQDTGRGYGYTF. The rearrangement uses TRBV4-3 and TRBJ1-2, with a possible D match to TRBD1 (6 bases). Germline CDR1 and CDR2: LGHNA and YSLEER. V lost 0 bases and J 4 bases, leaving 12 bases between the germline ends. The CDR3 is 15 amino acids.

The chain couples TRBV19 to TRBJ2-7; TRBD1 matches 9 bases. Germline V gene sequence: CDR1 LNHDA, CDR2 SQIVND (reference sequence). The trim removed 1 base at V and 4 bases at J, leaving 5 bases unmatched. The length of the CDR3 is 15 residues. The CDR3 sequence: CASSIGDRALYEQYF. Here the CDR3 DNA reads TGTGCCAGTAGTATAGGGGACAGGGCCCTATACGAGCAGTACTTC.

DNA of the CDR3: TGCGCCAGCAGCTTGTCAGGGGTGACAGAGACCCAGTACTTC. Translating it yields CASSLSGVTETQYF. V and J are TRBV5-1 and TRBJ2-5; the D gene is possibly TRBD1 (6 bases). Germline CDR1 and CDR2: SGHRS and YFSETQ. Trimming removed 1 base from V and 4 bases from J, with 11 bases in between. CDR3 length: 14 amino acids. The full variable domain, its missing parts supplied by reference TRBV5-1 and TRBJ2-5, is KAGVTQTPRYLIKTRGQQVTLSCSPISGHRSVSWYQQTPGQGLQFLFEYFSETQRNKGNFPGRFSGRQFSNSRSEMNVSTLELGDSALYLCASSLSGVTETQYFGPGTRLLVL.

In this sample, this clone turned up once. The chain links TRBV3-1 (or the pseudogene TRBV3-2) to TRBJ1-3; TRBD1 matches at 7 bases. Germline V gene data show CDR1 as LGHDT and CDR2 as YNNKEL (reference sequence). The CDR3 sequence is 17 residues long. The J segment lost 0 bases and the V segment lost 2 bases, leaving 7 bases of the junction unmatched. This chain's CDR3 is CASSQISRTGSGNTIYF. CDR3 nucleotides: TGTGCCAGCAGCCAAATCTCGAGGACAGGCTCTGGAAACACCATATATTTT.

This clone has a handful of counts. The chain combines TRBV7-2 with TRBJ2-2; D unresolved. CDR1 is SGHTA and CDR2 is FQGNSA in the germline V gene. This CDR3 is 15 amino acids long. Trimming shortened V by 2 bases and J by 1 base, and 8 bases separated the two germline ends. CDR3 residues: CASSLNPGNTGELFF. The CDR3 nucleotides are TGTGCCAGCAGCTTAAATCCGGGGAACACCGGGGAGCTGTTTTTT.

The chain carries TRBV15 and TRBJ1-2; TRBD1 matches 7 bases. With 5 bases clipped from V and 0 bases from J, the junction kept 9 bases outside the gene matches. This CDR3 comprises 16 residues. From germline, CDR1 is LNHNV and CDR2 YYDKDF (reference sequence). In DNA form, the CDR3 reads TGTGCCACCAGCGCAGACCGGACAGGATCTAACTATGGCTACACCTTC. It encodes CATSADRTGSNYGYTF.

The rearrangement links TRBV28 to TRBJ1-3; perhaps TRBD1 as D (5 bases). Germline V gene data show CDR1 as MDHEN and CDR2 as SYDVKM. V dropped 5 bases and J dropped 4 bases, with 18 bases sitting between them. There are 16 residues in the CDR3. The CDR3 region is CASSPQDKTHGNTIYF. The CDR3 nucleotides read TGTGCCAGCAGTCCCCAGGACAAGACCCACGGAAACACCATATATTTT.

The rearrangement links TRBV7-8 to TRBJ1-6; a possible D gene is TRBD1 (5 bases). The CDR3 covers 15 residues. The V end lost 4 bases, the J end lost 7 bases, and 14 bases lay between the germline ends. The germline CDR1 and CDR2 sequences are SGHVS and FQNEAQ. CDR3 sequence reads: CASSSLRVRNSPLHF. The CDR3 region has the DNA TGTGCCAGCAGCTCCCTCAGGGTACGGAATTCACCCCTCCACTTT.

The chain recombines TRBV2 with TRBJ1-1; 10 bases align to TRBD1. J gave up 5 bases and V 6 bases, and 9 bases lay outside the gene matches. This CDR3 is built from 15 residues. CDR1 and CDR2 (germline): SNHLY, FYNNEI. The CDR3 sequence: CASSSRTGGGTEAFF. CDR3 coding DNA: TGTGCCAGCAGCTCGAGGACAGGGGGAGGGACTGAAGCTTTCTTT.

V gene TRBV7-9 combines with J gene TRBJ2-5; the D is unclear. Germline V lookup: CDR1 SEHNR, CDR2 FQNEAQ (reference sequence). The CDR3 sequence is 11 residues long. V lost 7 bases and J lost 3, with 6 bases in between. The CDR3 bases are TGTGCCAGCACCCCTAAAGAGACCCAGTACTTC. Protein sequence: CASTPKETQYF.

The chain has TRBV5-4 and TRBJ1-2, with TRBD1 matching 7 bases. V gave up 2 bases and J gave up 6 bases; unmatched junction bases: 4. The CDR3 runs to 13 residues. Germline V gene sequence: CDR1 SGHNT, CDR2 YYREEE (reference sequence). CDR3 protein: CASSLQGTNGYTF. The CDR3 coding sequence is TGTGCCAGCAGCTTACAGGGGACGAATGGCTACACCTTC. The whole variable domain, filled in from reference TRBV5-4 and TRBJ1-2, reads ETGVTQSPTHLIKTRGQQVTLRCSSQSGHNTVSWYQQALGQGPQFIFQYYREEENGRGNFPPRFSGLQFPNYSSELNVNALELDDSALYLCASSLQGTNGYTFGSGTRLTVV.

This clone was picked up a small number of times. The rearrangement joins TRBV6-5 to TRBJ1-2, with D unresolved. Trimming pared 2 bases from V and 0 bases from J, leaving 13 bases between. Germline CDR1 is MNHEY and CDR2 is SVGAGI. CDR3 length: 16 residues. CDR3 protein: CASSYPIDGSNYGYTF. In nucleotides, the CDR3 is TGTGCCAGCAGTTACCCAATTGACGGGTCTAACTATGGCTACACCTTC.

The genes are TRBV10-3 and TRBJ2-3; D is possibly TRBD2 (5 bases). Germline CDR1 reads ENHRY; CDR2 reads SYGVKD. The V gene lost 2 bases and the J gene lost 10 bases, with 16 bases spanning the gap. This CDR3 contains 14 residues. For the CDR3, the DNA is TGTGCCATCAGTGAGAGAGCGGAAAGGGTGGCGCAGTATTTT. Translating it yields CAISERAERVAQYF.